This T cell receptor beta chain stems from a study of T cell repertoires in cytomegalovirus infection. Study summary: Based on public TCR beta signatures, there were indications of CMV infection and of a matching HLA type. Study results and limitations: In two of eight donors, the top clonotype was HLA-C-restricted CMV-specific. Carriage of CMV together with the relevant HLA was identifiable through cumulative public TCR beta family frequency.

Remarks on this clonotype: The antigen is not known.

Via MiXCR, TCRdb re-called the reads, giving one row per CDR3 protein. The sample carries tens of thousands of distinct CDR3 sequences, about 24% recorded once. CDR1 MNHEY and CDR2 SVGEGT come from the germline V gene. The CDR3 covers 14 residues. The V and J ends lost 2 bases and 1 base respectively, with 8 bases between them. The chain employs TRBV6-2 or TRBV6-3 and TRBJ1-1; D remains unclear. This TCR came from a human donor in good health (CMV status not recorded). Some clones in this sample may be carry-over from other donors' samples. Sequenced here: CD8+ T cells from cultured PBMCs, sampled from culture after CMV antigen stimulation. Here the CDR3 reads CASSYRSTNTEAFF. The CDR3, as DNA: TGTGCCAGCAGTTACAGGTCGACGAACACTGAAGCTTTCTTT.